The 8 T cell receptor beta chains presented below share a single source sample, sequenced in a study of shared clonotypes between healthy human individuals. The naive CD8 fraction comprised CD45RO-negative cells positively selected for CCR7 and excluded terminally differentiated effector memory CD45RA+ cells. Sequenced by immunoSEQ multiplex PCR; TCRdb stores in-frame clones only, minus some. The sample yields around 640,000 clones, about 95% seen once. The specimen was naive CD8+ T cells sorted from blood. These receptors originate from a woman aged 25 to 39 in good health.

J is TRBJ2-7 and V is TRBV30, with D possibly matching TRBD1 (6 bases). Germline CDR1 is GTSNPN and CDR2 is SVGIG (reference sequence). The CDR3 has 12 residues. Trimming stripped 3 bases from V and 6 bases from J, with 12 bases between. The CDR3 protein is CAWSDTGTEQYF. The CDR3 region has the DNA TGTGCCTGGAGCGATACAGGGACCGAGCAGTACTTC. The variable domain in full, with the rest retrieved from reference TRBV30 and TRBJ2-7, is SQTIHQWPATLVQPVGSPLSLECTVEGTSNPNLYWYRQAAGRGLQLLFYSVGIGQISSEVPQNLSASRPQDRQFILSSKKLLLSDSGFYLCAWSDTGTEQYFGPGTRLTVT.

CDR3 in amino acids: CASSTSEYNEQFF. For the CDR3, the DNA is TGTGCCAGCAGCACTAGCGAGTACAATGAGCAGTTCTTC. The chain links TRBV28 to TRBJ2-1; 7 bases line up with TRBD2. The ends lost 6 bases at V and 4 bases at J; junction bases unmatched: 3. Germline assignment: CDR1 MDHEN and CDR2 SYDVKM. CDR3 length: 13 residues.

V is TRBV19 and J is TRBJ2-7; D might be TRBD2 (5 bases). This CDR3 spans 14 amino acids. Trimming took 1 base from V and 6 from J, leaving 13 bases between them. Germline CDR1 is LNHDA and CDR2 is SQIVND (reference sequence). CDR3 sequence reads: CASSIGGRRSEQYF. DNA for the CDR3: TGTGCCAGTAGTATAGGAGGGAGACGAAGCGAGCAGTACTTC.

CDR3 protein: CASSLTGYRTDTQYF. The DNA for the CDR3 is TGTGCCAGCAGCTTGACAGGTTACCGCACAGATACGCAGTATTTT. V and J are TRBV5-6 and TRBJ2-3, with D perhaps TRBD1 (5 bases). Germline CDR1 and CDR2: SGHDT and YYEEEE. The CDR3 is 15 amino acids. V lost 1 base to trimming and J lost 1 base, with 10 bases between them.

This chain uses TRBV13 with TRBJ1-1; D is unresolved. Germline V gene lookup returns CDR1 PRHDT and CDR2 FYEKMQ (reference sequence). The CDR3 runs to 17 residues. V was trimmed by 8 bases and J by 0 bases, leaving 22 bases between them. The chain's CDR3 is CASVPQAGWGLNTEAFF. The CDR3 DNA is TGTGCCAGCGTCCCCCAGGCAGGCTGGGGATTGAACACTGAAGCTTTCTTT.

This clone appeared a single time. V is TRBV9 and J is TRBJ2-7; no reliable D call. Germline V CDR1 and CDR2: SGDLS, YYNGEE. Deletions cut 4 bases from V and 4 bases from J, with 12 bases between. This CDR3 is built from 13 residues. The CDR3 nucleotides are TGTGCCAGCAGCTCAGTGGGAAGTTACGAGCAGTACTTC. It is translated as CASSSVGSYEQYF.

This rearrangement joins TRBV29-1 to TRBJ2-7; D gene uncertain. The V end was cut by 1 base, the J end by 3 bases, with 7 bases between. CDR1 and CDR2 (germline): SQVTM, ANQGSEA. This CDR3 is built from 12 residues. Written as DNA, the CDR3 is TGCAGCGTTGAAGGGCCCTTCTACGAGCAGTACTTC. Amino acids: CSVEGPFYEQYF.

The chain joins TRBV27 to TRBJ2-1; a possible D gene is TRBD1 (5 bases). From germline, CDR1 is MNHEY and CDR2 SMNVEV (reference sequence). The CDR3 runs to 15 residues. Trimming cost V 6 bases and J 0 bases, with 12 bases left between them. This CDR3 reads CASRSGSSSYNEQFF. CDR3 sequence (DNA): TGTGCCAGCAGGTCAGGGTCGAGCTCCTACAATGAGCAGTTCTTC.